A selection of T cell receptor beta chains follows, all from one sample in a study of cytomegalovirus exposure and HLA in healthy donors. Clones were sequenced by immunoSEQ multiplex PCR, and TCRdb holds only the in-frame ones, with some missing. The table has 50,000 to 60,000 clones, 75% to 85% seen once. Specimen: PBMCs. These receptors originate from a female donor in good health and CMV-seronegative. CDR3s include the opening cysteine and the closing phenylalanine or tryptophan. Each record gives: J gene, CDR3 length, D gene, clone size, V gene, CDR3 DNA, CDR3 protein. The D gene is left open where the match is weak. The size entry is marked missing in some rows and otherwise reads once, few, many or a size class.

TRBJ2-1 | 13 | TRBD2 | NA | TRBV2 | TGTGCCAGCAGTCCACTAGCGAACAGTGAGCAGTTCTTC | CASSPLANSEQFF
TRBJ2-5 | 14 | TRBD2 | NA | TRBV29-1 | TGCAGCGTTGTGGAATGGACTAGCGAAGAGACCCAGTACTTC | CSVVEWTSEETQYF
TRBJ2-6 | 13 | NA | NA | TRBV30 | TGTGCCTCGAGAGCGTCTGGGGCCAACGTCCTGACTTTC | CASRASGANVLTF
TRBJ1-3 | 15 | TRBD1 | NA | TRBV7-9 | TGTGCCAGCAGCCCTAGACAGGGTTCTGGAAACACCATATATTTT | CASSPRQGSGNTIYF
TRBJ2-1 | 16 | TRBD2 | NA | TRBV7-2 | TGTGCCAGCAGCTTTTCTAGCGGGGGGGGCTACAATGAGCAGTTCTTC | CASSFSSGGGYNEQFF
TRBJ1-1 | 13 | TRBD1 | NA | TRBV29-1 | TGCAGCGTGGACAGGCAATCCAGCACTGAAGCTTTCTTT | CSVDRQSSTEAFF
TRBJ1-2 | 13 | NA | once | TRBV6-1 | TGTGCCAGCAGTGAAAGTGGCAGCTATGGCTACACCTTC | CASSESGSYGYTF
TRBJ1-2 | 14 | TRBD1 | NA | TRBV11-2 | TGTGCCAGCAGCTCAGGGGGCACGATATATGGCTACACCTTC | CASSSGGTIYGYTF
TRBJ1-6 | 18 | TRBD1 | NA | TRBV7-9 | TGTGCCAGCAGCTTAGGGACCGGACAGGGGGCGACTAATTCACCCCTCCACTTT | CASSLGTGQGATNSPLHF
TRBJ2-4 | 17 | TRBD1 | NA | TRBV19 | TGTGCCAGTAGTATAGATCTAAGTCAGGGGGCGCTGGACATTCAGTACTTC | CASSIDLSQGALDIQYF
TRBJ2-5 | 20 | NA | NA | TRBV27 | TGTGCCAGCAGTTTAATAGTTCGGTCAGGGGGACCCGGGCGGGGAGAGACCCAGTACTTC | CASSLIVRSGGPGRGETQYF
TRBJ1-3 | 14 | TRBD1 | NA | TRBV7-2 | TGTGCCAGCAGCTTAAGGACAGGGGAGTACACCATATATTTT | CASSLRTGEYTIYF
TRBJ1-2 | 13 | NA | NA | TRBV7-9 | TGTGCCAGCAGCTTAGTGGCTTACTATGGCTACACCTTC | CASSLVAYYGYTF
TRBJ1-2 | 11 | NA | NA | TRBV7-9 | TGTGCCAGCAGCTTAGCCGACAAGGCAAACTTC | CASSLADKANF
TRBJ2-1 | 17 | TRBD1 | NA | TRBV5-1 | TGCGCCAGCAGCTTCACGACAGGGCCACTCTCCTACAATGAGCAGTTCTTC | CASSFTTGPLSYNEQFF
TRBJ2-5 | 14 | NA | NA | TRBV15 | TGTGCCACCAGCAGTCACGGACAGTGGGAGACCCAGTACTTC | CATSSHGQWETQYF
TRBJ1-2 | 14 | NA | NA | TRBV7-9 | TGTGCCAGCAGCGGGGCCCTCATTAACTATGGCTACACCTTC | CASSGALINYGYTF
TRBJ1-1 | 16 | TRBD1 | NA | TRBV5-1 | TGCGCCAGCAGCCCCCTGACAGGGGGCATGAACACTGAAGCTTTCTTT | CASSPLTGGMNTEAFF
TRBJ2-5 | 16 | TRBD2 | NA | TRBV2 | TGTGCCAGCAGCTTACGGAACGGCGGGGGTCAAGAGACCCAGTACTTC | CASSLRNGGGQETQYF
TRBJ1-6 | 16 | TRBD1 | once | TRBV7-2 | TGTGCCAGCAGCTTAGAAGGGGGCGTCTATAATTCACCCCTCCACTTT | CASSLEGGVYNSPLHF
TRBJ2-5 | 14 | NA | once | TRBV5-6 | TGTGCCAGCAGGAGAGGACAGACTCAAGAGACCCAGTACTTC | CASRRGQTQETQYF
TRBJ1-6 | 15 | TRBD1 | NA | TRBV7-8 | TGTGCCAGCAGCTCCCAGACAGGGGTTAGCTCACCCCTCCACTTT | CASSSQTGVSSPLHF
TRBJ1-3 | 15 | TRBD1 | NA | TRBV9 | TGTGCCAGCAGCGCTACAGGGGGACCCGGAAACACCATATATTTT | CASSATGGPGNTIYF
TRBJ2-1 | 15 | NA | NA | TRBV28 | TGTGCCAGCAGTTCAGGTAGCGGAGGGCGTAATGAGCAGTTCTTC | CASSSGSGGRNEQFF
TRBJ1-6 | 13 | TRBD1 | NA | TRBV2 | TGTGCCAGCAGAGACAGGGATAATTCACCCCTCCACTTT | CASRDRDNSPLHF
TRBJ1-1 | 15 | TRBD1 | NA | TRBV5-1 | TGCGCCAGCAGCGTCGAACAGGGGTCGAACACTGAAGCTTTCTTT | CASSVEQGSNTEAFF
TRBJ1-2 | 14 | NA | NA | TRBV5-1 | TGCGCCAGCAGCTTGGCAGGGTTGAACTATGGCTACACCTTC | CASSLAGLNYGYTF
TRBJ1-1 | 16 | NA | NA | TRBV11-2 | TGTGCCAGCAGCTTAGGTGCAGGGGCGGCGAACACTGAAGCTTTCTTT | CASSLGAGAANTEAFF
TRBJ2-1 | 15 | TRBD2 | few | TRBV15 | TGTGCCACCAGCAGGGCTAGCGGCTCCTACAATGAGCAGTTCTTC | CATSRASGSYNEQFF
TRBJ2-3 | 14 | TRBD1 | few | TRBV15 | TGTGCCACCAGCAGGGACAGGGGTCTGGATACGCAGTATTTT | CATSRDRGLDTQYF
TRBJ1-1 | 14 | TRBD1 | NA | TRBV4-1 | TGCGCCAGCTCATACAGGGGGGGTGACACTGAAGCTTTCTTT | CASSYRGGDTEAFF
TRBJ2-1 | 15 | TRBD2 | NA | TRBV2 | TGTGCCAGCGCGGGCCTAGCGGCCTCCTACAATGAGCAGTTCTTC | CASAGLAASYNEQFF
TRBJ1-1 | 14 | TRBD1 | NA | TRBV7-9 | TGTGCCAGCAGCTCCGGGACAGGGAACACTGAAGCTTTCTTT | CASSSGTGNTEAFF
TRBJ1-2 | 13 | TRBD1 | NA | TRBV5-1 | TGCGCCAGCAGTAACGGACAGGGCGCTGGCTACACCTTC | CASSNGQGAGYTF
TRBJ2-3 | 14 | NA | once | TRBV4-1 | TGCGCCAGCAGCCAAGAAACATACACAGATACGCAGTATTTT | CASSQETYTDTQYF
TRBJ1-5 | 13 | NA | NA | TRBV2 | TGTGCCAGCAGTGCTAATAGCAATCAGCCCCAGCATTTT | CASSANSNQPQHF
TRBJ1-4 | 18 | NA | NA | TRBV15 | TGTGCCACCAGCACTCCCCGTGGGAGAGGCATAACTAATGAAAAACTGTTTTTT | CATSTPRGRGITNEKLFF
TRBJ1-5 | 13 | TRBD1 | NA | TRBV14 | TGTGCCAGCAGCCGACAGGGGAATCAGCCCCAGCATTTT | CASSRQGNQPQHF
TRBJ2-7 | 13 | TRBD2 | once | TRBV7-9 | TGTGCCAGCACCTTCGGGGGGGTACGCGAGCAGTACTTC | CASTFGGVREQYF
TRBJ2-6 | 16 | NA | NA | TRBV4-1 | TGCGCCAGCAGCCAAGAGGGCCTTAATGGGGCCAACGTCCTGACTTTC | CASSQEGLNGANVLTF
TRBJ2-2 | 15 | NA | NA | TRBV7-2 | TGTGCCAGCAGGCCCCCAGGGGCGAACACCGGGGAGCTGTTTTTT | CASRPPGANTGELFF
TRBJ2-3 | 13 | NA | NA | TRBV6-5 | TGTGCCAGCAGTTACCAGGGGACAGATACGCAGTATTTT | CASSYQGTDTQYF